This T cell receptor (beta chain) was identified during a study of CD8 T cells in ankylosing spondylitis. Study findings and constraints: Prior work had noted some motif variants in reactive arthritis blood and synovial fluid. Under 10 highly homologous variants formed a TCR beta motif that appeared characteristic of ankylosing spondylitis blood. The clones that were linked to disease were reported to be significantly enriched in matched synovial fluid samples from ankylosing spondylitis patients.

Comment on this clonotype: Its antigen remains unknown.

The CDR3 is made up of 14 amino acids. Germline V gives CDR1 MGHDK, CDR2 SYGVNS. Trimming pared 2 bases from V and 2 bases from J, leaving 10 bases between. TCR beta libraries were made by quantitative 5'-RACE with molecular barcodes. One entry per CDR3 protein results from TCRdb running MiXCR on the 5' RACE reads. The top ten hold almost 30% of the sample, which has roughly 160,000 distinct CDR3 sequences, 9.5% to 13% seen once. The gene calls are TRBV25-1 and TRBJ2-7, with D perhaps assigned TRBD1 or TRBD2 (5 bases each). The sample taken for sequencing was blood, either unsorted or a sorted T cell fraction (not recorded which). This sequence was found in a male donor with ankylosing spondylitis or in good health (not recorded which). CDR3 protein: CASSEIGTTYEQYF. The DNA of the CDR3 is TGTGCCAGCAGTGAAATAGGGACCACCTACGAGCAGTACTTC.